This TCR beta chain is drawn from a study of HIV-infected patients and healthy controls. This CDR3 region has 15 residues. Germline V gene data show CDR1 as MDHEN and CDR2 as SYDVKM. V dropped 2 bases and J dropped 3; count of bases not matched to a gene: 5. TCRdb used MiXCR to reprocess the 5' RACE reads, holding one entry per CDR3 protein. The table records about 67,000 distinct CDR3 sequences, approximately 15% of them present only once. The source material was CD4+ T cells from blood. The origin of this receptor is a human donor in good health. The V and J genes are TRBV28 and TRBJ2-7; 9 positions agree with TRBD1. The CDR3 region has the DNA TGTGCCAGCAGTTTAGGGGGGACAGGGAACTACGAGCAGTACTTC. This encodes CASSLGGTGNYEQYF.